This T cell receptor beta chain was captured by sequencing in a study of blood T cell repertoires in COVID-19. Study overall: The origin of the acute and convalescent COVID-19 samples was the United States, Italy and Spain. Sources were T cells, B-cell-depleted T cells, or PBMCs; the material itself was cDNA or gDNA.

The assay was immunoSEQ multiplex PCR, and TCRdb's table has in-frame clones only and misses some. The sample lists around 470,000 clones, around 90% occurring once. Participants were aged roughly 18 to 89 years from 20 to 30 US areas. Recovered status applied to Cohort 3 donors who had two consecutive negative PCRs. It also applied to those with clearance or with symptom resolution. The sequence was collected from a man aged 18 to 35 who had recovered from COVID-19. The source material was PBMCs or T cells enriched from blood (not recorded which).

The DNA of the CDR3 is TGTGCCAGCACCATTCACCGGGACAGTGGAAACACCATATATTTT. It specifies CASTIHRDSGNTIYF. V and J are TRBV7-9 and TRBJ1-3; 7 nucleotides line up with TRBD1. The J segment lost 3 bases and the V segment lost 7 bases, leaving 9 bases of the junction unmatched. Germline V gene lookup returns CDR1 SEHNR and CDR2 FQNEAQ (reference sequence). CDR3 size: 15 residues.